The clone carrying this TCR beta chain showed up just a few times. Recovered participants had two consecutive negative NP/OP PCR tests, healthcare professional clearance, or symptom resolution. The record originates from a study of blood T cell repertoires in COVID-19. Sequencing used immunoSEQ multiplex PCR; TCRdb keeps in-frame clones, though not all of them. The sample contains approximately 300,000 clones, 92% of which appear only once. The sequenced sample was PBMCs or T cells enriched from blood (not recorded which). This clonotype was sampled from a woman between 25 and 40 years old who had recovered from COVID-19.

The CDR3 spells CASKPGQGEKLFF. In nucleotides, the CDR3 is TGTGCCAGCAAACCCGGACAGGGGGAAAAACTGTTTTTT. This chain connects TRBV2 to TRBJ1-4, with 9 bases fitting TRBD1. The V and J ends lost 7 bases and 8 bases, in that order; junction bases with no gene match: 5. The CDR3 is made up of 13 amino acids. The germline gives CDR1 SNHLY, CDR2 FYNNEI.